The present TCR beta chain was sequenced within a study of shared clonotypes between healthy human individuals (dated by TCRdb to 2018 to 2020). Describing the broader study: A couple of women and three men aged 18 to 49 years were included in the cohort. For each donor, CD4 naive and CD4 memory were each run on three plates, CD8 naive on two plates, and CD8 memory on one plate. To estimate repertoire size and how much clonotype sharing occurs between individuals, the study deeply sequenced the blood TCR repertoires of about five healthy adults. To increase sequencing depth and limit assay-specific biases, TCR repertoire library preparation and sequencing were carried out by different laboratories using diverse techniques. Each donor's leukapheresis produced roughly between roughly 0.9 and 9 billion PBMCs.

As regards this clone: Its antigen target is currently unknown. Nothing much larger sits one base from this clone, and base qualities are not available.

Donors were healthy HIV-negative adults with no recently reported acute infections or vaccinations. All donors were Caucasian adults living in Nashville, Tennessee, USA. CD4+ T cells were enriched by magnetic negative selection, after which naive cells were positively selected on CD45RA and the negative fraction was taken as the memory subset. Blood was collected by leukapheresis, and PBMCs were isolated by Ficoll-Histopaque density gradient centrifugation and then cryopreserved in liquid nitrogen vapor phase. Purity and quantity of every magnetically sorted T cell population were checked by analytical flow cytometry. From each sorted fraction, genomic DNA was isolated and quantified by UV absorbance on a Nanodrop 2000c. TCR CDR3 regions were amplified from genomic DNA by multiplex PCR using the deep immunoSEQ assay. Extracted genomic DNA from each cell subset was spread evenly across all wells of several immunoSEQ 96-well plates, with each plate serving as a replicate. Each replicate PCR for sorted subsets received about 220 ng genomic DNA, equal to 28,000 or so T cell genomes. Purified libraries were measured with a Qubit 3.0 fluorometer, size-checked on a Bioanalyzer 2100, and measured again with the KAPA Library Quantification kit. Each immunoSEQ 96-well plate was sequenced on its own single-read 150-cycle Illumina NextSeq 550 flow cell. The original methods were these. Because only junctional sequences without quality scores were contained in the immunoSEQ output, filtering matching that applied to full-length reads could not be performed. To assign V/J genes and CDR3, sequences were annotated using PyIR, a Python wrapper for IgBLAST v1.9, with IMGT germline references. Reads were filtered out if the reads had weak V/J assignments (E-value above 1e-6), no CDR3, stop codons, out-of-frame junctions, or ambiguous translated residues. V3J clonotypes were defined as sequences sharing an identical inferred V gene, J gene, and CDR3 amino acid sequence. Percentage overlap between repertoires was calculated by dividing the number of shared unique clonotypes by the size of the smaller repertoire. RTK rarefaction, the Chao1 estimator, and Recon v2.1 estimates of unobserved clonotypes were used to assess repertoire richness. Generation probabilities for all TCRbeta clonotypes obtained by the gDNA method from four donors were computed using OLGA. As stored in TCRdb, this immuneACCESS dataset retains in-frame rearrangements with V and J assigned. A fraction of the clones does not appear; measured against another copy, unresolved V genes explain less than half of the discrepancy, and the remainder lacks a known reason. From that table come the V and J calls and clone size; the DNA was used to work out D and trimming. The sample includes more than 550,000 clones, with about two thirds observed a single time. More than 1.5% of the sample comes from the top ten.

Including the terminal cysteine and phenylalanine, the CDR3 comprises 13 residues. Solely the CDR3 DNA is kept, with 39 bases framed from the first base. CDR1 and CDR2 were assigned from the germline V gene as WSHSY and SAAADI. For this chain, trimming is 9 bases at the V end and 2 bases at the J end, and the number of junction bases without a gene match is 7. General conclusions and limits of the study: Sampling was restricted to blood, and TCR repertoires in tissues likely differ from the TCR repertoires found in blood. Pairwise subsampling led to the expectation that sequencing depth would affect the degree of clonotype sharing among donors. Even with the large sequencing depth, rarefaction of the sorted-subset datasets indicated that sequencing was incomplete. Across a few donors, about 4.5% of naive CD4, roughly 3.5% of naive CD8, under 2.5% of memory CD4, and over 0.35% of memory CD8 clonotypes were shared. Because the study included a small number of donors, the genetic and exposure-history diversity represented was limited. Naive subsets generally had larger estimated clonotype richness than memory subsets did. Compared with non-shared clonotypes, the clonotypes found in all four sorted-subset donors had higher generation probabilities.

This TCR was recovered from a woman in her 30s in good health. The chain is made from TRBV10-2 and TRBJ2-7, with 7 central nucleotides matching TRBD1. The sequencing sample was made of memory CD4+ T cells sorted from blood. Sample cell subset or site, as interpreted from the label and publication: CD45RA-negative fraction. This receptor carries the CDR3 CASTGQKAYEQYF. In nucleotides, the sequence is TGCGCCAGTACGGGACAGAAAGCCTACGAGCAGTACTTC.